Reported below is one T cell receptor (beta chain). The antigen it binds to is not known. No much larger clone exists at a distance of one base, and base qualities are not known. The reads were generated on an Illumina HiSeq 1500. Through fastp at Q25 and MiXCR, TCRdb rebuilt clones from the public reads, retaining in-frame beta chains. Rows matching on CDR3 protein sequence are summarized as one entry with the most common DNA and genes. This sample has a few hundred thousand distinct CDR3 sequences in its table, and 40% of those were observed once. Together, the top ten hold 48% of the sample. The sample's treatment or condition label is to be understood as: in vitro stimulation with specific CMV peptide epitopes to enrich CMV-specific T cells. The data were obtained in a study of T cell repertoires in cytomegalovirus infection (dated by TCRdb to about 2019). With regard to the full study: Peptide stimulations targeted recently identified HLA-C-restricted CMV epitopes, whose presentation resists viral immunomodulation, together with well-studied HLA-B-restricted epitopes. Donor HLA type was relevant to the analysis, as public TCR beta signatures indicated carriage of CMV infection together with the matching HLA type. Broader findings and caveats from the paper: The ex vivo response was dominated by HLA-C-restricted CMV-specific TCR beta clonotypes, and the single most frequent clonotype in two of eight donors was supplied by these HLA-C-restricted clonotypes. In both this cohort and an independent cohort of some 380 donors, the cumulative frequency of public TCR beta family members distinguished carriers of CMV infection plus the relevant HLA type.

The TCR was taken from a human donor in good health (CMV status not recorded). Some clones in this sample may be carry-over from other donors' samples. Sample: cultured PBMCs, taken from culture after CMV antigen stimulation.

The base sequence is TGTGCCAGCAGCTTAGGTCGGCCCTCTAACACTGAAGCTTTCTTT. Translated, this is CASSLGRPSNTEAFF. The rearrangement combines TRBV7-6 with TRBJ1-1, with the D gene call left open. The CDR3 starts with the cysteine, ends with the phenylalanine, and has 15 residues. Only the CDR3 DNA stays, 45 bases, in frame from base 1. Trimming removed 1 base from V and 2 bases from J, leaving 11 bases between the germline ends. From the germline V gene, CDR1 is SGHVS and CDR2 is FNYEAQ.